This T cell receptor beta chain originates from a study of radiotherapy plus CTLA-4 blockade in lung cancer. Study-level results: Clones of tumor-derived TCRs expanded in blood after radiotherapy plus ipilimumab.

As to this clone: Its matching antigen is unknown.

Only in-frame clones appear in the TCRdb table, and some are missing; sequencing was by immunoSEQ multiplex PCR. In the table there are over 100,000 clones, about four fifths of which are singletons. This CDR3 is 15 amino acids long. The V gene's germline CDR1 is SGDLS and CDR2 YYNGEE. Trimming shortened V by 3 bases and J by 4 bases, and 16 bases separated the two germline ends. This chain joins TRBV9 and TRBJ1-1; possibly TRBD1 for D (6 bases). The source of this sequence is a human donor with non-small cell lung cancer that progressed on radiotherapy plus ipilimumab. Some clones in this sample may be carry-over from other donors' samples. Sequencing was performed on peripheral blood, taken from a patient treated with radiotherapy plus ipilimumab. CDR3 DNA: TGTGCCAGCAGCGCTAGACCAGGGGTAGGCACTGAAGCTTTCTTT. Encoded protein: CASSARPGVGTEAFF.